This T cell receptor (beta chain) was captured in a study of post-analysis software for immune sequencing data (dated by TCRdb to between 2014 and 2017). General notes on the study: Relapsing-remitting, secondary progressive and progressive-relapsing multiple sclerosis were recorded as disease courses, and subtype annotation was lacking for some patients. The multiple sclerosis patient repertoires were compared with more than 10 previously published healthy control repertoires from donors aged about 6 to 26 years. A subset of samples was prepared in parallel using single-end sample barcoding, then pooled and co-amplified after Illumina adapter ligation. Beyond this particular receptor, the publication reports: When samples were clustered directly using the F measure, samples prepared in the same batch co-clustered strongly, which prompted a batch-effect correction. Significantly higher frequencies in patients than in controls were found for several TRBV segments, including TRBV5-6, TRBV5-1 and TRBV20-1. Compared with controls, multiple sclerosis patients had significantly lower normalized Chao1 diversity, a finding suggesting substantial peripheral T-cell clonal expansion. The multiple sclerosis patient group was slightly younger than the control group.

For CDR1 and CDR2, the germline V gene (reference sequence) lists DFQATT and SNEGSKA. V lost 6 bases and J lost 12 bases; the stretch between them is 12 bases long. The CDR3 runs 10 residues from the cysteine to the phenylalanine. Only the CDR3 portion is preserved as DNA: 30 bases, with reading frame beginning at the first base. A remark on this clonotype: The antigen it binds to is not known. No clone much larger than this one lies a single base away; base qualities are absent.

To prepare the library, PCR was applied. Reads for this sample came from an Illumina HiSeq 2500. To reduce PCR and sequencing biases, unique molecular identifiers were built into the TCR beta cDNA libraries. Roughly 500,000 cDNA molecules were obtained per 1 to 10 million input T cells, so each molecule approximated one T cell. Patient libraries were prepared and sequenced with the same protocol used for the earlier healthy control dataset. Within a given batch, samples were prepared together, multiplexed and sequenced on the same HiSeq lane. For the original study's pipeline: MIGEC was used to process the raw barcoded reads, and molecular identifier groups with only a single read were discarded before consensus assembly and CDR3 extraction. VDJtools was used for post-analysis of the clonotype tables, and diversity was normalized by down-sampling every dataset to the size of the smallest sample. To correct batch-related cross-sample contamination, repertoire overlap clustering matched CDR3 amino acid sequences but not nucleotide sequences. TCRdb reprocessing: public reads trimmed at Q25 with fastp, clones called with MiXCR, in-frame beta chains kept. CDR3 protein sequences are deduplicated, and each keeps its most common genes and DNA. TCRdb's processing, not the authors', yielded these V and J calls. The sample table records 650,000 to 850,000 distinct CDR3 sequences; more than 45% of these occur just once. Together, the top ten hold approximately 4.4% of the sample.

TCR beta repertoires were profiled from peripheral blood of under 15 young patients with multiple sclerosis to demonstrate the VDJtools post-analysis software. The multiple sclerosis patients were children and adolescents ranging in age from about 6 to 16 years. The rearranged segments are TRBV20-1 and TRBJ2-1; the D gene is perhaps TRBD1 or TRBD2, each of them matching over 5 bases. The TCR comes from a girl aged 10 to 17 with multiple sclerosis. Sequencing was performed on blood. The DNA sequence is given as TGCAGTGCCCACGGGACGGGGCAGTTCTTC. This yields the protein CSAHGTGQFF.